The present T cell receptor beta chain was sequenced within a study of blood T cell repertoires in COVID-19. Study summary: Samples representing acute and convalescent COVID-19 were sourced from the United States, Italy and Spain. PBMCs, B-cell-depleted T cells, or T cells provided the cDNA or gDNA that made up the material.

In the original processing: Nucleated cell number was recorded as an estimate derived from reference gene primer amplification. The repertoire was sequenced with immunoSEQ multiplex PCR; TCRdb's copy has only in-frame clones and lacks some. The V and J calls and clone size come from that table; D and trimming were worked out from the DNA. Counted here are over 200,000 clones, about 90% occurring once; the ten biggest clones make up 1.9%. The CDR3 extends over 17 amino acids. V was pared by 5 bases and J by 4 bases, with 10 bases of the junction left unmatched. CDR1 and CDR2 from the germline V gene are LNHDA and SQIVND (reference sequence).

The chain uses TRBV19 and TRBJ1-5; 11 positions agree with TRBD1. This clonotype originated in a man aged 35-49 years with active or convalescent COVID-19. Material: peripheral blood. The CDR3, as DNA: TGTGCCAGTAGTTATGAGGGGGGACAGGGGGTTAATCAGCCCCAGCATTTT. Translated: CASSYEGGQGVNQPQHF.